Here is one T cell receptor (beta chain) with its context. Its antigen is still unknown. The record originates from a study of shared clonotypes between healthy human individuals. Points from the study as a whole: With few donors, the genetic and exposure-history diversity represented was limited. The authors expected sequencing depth to affect clonotype sharing among donors. Among a few donors, roughly 5% of naive CD4 clonotypes were found in common.

Deletions cut 4 bases from V and 0 bases from J, with 8 bases between. This CDR3 is built from 13 residues. Germline V CDR1 and CDR2: SGHKS, YYEKEE (reference sequence). The naive CD8 fraction comprised CD45RO-negative cells positively selected for CCR7 and excluded terminally differentiated effector memory CD45RA+ cells. The method was immunoSEQ multiplex PCR; TCRdb's version includes in-frame clones alone and lacks a portion of them. The table lists around 600,000 clones, 90% to 95% of them singletons. The chain carries TRBV5-5 and TRBJ2-7; D is possibly TRBD1 (6 bases). Source material: naive CD8+ T cells sorted from blood. This receptor was obtained from a woman in her twenties or thirties in good health. CDR3: CASSGDTSYEQYF. In DNA form, the CDR3 reads TGTGCCAGCAGCGGGGACACCTCCTACGAGCAGTACTTC.